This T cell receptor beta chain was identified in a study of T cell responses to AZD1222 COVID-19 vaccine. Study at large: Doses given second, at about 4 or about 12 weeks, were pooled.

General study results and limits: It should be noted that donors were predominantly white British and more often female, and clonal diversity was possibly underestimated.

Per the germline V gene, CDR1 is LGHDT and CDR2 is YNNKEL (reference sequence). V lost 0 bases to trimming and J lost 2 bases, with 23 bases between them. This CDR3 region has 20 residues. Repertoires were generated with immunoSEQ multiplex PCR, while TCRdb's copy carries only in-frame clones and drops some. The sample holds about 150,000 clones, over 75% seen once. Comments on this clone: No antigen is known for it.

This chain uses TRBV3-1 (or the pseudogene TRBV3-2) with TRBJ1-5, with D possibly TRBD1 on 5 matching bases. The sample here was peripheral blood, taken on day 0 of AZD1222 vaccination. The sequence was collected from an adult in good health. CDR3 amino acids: CASSQDRGGQGLGGNQPQHF. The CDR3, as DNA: TGTGCCAGCAGCCAAGATCGAGGAGGGCAAGGTTTAGGGGGCAATCAGCCCCAGCATTTT.